This T cell receptor beta chain was sequenced in a study of blood T cell repertoires in COVID-19. Overall study: Sources were T cells, B-cell-depleted T cells, or PBMCs; the material itself was cDNA or gDNA.

Per the original methods: Reference gene primer amplification gave nucleated cell count estimates. Generated by immunoSEQ multiplex PCR, the TCRdb table keeps only in-frame clones and is missing some. The V and J calls and clone size were taken over from that table, and D and trimming were inferred from the DNA. In the table there are around 190,000 clones, around four fifths of which are singletons. Trimming took off 1 base at V and 1 base at J, with 16 bases between the two ends. This CDR3 comprises 17 residues. Per germline, CDR1 LNHDA and CDR2 SQIVND (reference sequence). The sample consisted of peripheral blood. This receptor was taken from a man in his 70s with active or convalescent COVID-19. J is TRBJ1-2 and V is TRBV19; D is perhaps TRBD1 (5 bases). This CDR3 is CASSIAAGGSLNYGYTF. DNA for the CDR3: TGTGCCAGTAGTATAGCGGCCGGGGGGTCACTTAACTATGGCTACACCTTC.